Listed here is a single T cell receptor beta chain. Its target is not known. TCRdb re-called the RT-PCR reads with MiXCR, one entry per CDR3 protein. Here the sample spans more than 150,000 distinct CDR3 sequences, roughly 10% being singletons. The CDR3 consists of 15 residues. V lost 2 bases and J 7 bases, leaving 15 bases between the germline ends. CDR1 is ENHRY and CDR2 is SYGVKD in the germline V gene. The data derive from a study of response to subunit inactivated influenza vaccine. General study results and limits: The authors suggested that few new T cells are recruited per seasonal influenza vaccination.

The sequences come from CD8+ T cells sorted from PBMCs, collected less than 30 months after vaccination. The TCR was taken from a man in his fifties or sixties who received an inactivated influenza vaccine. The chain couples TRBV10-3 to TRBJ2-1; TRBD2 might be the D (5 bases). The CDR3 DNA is TGTGCCATCAGTGAGGTTGGACCGTCGGGGAATGAGCAGTTCTTC. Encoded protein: CAISEVGPSGNEQFF.